The TCR beta chain under discussion was sequenced for a study of cytomegalovirus exposure and HLA in healthy donors. General study findings and limits: Researchers had no immune exposure information except CMV serostatus available. It was in a later analysis that TCR association rates were seen to vary by HLA locus, highest for DRB1 and lowest for HLA-C. Later analysis demonstrated an association between a missense DCLRE1C variant and TCR beta V- and J-gene trimming.

This PCR relied on a set of 60 Vbeta primers and 13 Jbeta primers. Produced via immunoSEQ multiplex PCR; TCRdb's table is partial and in-frame only. The sample carries about 98,000 clones, around 80% recorded once. Germline CDR1 reads MNHNS; CDR2 reads SASEGT. V was pared by 7 bases and J by 2 bases, with 15 bases between. The length of the CDR3 is 14 residues. Concerning this clone: No antigen is known for it. This sample includes further DNA sequences coding for the same CDR3.

The receptor was derived from a man in his late teens or twenties in good health and CMV-seropositive. The chain uses TRBV6-1 and TRBJ2-7; tentative D call: TRBD1 (6 bases). Sequencing was performed on PBMCs. The CDR3 spells CASKLTGTPYEQYF. In nucleotides, the CDR3 is TGTGCCAGCAAGCTCACCGGGACACCCTACGAGCAGTACTTC.